Presented here are 30 T cell receptor beta chains from one specimen sequenced in a study of blood T cell repertoires in COVID-19. Produced via immunoSEQ multiplex PCR; TCRdb's table is partial and in-frame only. The table lists hundreds of thousands of clones, 65% to 80% of them singletons. Material for sequencing was peripheral blood. These receptors were obtained from a woman aged 40 to 55 with active or convalescent COVID-19.

The J gene is TRBJ2-7, the V gene TRBV2; D uncertain. CDR1 is SNHLY, CDR2 FYNNEI, per germline. Trimming took 8 bases from V and 5 from J, leaving 10 bases between them. This CDR3 spans 11 amino acids. The CDR3 sequence: CASGQLDEQYF. The CDR3 DNA follows: TGTGCCAGCGGGCAACTGGACGAGCAGTACTTC.

This clone has just one count. J is TRBJ2-2 and V is TRBV3-1 (or the pseudogene TRBV3-2); 10 positions agree with TRBD2. There are 16 residues in the CDR3. With V trimmed by 1 base and J by 6 bases, 5 bases remained unmatched. Germline CDR1 LGHDT, CDR2 YNNKEL (reference sequence). CDR3 sequence reads: CASSQVSGGAAGELFF. DNA for the CDR3: TGTGCCAGCAGCCAAGTAAGCGGGGGGGCGGCCGGGGAGCTGTTTTTT.

The chain is built from TRBV7-6 and TRBJ2-3, with D unresolved. The CDR3 length is 17 residues. V was clipped by 0 bases and J by 1 base, with 14 bases between them. Looked up from germline, CDR1 is SGHVS and CDR2 is FNYEAQ. Written as DNA, the CDR3 is TGTGCCAGCAGCTTAGCCCCATTTTCTTTAGGCACAGATACGCAGTATTTT. Translating gives CASSLAPFSLGTDTQYF.

The chain uses TRBV7-9 and TRBJ2-5; 7 nucleotides align to TRBD2. Trimming removed 5 bases from V and 2 bases from J; junction bases left unmatched: 8. The germline CDR1 and CDR2 sequences are SEHNR and FQNEAQ (reference sequence). This CDR3 comprises 15 residues. This CDR3 is CASSPGAGTQETQYF. CDR3 nucleotides: TGTGCCAGCAGCCCCGGAGCGGGGACGCAAGAGACCCAGTACTTC.

The chain is built from TRBV3-1 (or the pseudogene TRBV3-2) and TRBJ2-3; 12 bases match TRBD2. Germline V CDR1 and CDR2: LGHDT, YNNKEL (reference sequence). CDR3 length: 16 amino acids. The junction had 5 bases not matched to a gene; V was cut back by 5 bases and J by 2 bases. The CDR3 here is CASSFRTSGDTDTQYF. The CDR3 DNA reads as TGTGCCAGCAGCTTTCGGACTAGCGGGGACACAGATACGCAGTATTTT.

The chain uses TRBV6-4 and TRBJ1-1; D is unclear. The CDR3 runs to 15 residues. CDR1 is MRHNA, CDR2 SNTAGT, per germline. Trimming left V 6 bases short and J 1 base short, with 15 bases between. CDR3 nucleotides: TGTGCCAGCAGGAGGGAGGACCTCCCGAACACTGAAGCTTTCTTT. Translation: CASRREDLPNTEAFF.

This clone was seen just once. The V gene is TRBV7-8, the J gene TRBJ1-4, with a possible D match to TRBD1 (5 bases). The germline CDR1 and CDR2 sequences are SGHVS and FQNEAQ. Deletions cut 1 base from V and 8 bases from J, with 23 bases between. The CDR3 has 18 amino acids. The CDR3 region has the DNA TGTGCCAGCAGCTTAGGATTGTTGGCGGCAGGGCGAAACGAAAAACTGTTTTTT. Protein sequence: CASSLGLLAAGRNEKLFF.

In its sample, this clone was seen a few times. The chain is built from TRBV5-6 and TRBJ2-7, with D maybe TRBD1 (5 bases). Per the germline V gene, CDR1 is SGHDT and CDR2 is YYEEEE. This CDR3 has 14 amino acids. Trimming took 6 bases from V and 3 from J, leaving 16 bases between them. The chain's CDR3 is CASTDQGYLYEQYV. In DNA, the CDR3 is TGTGCCAGCACCGATCAGGGATACCTCTACGAGCAGTACGTC.

The chain is built from TRBV6-5 and TRBJ1-6; no clear D. The V gene lost 5 bases and the J gene lost 4 bases, with 12 bases spanning the gap. This CDR3 has 15 amino acids. Germline values: CDR1 MNHEY, CDR2 SVGAGI. The CDR3 is CASSLSGRYNSPLHF. In DNA form, the CDR3 reads TGTGCCAGCAGTCTGAGTGGTCGGTATAATTCACCCCTCCACTTT.

The chain is built from TRBV28 and TRBJ1-2, with no clear D. CDR3 length: 13 residues. The V gene's germline CDR1 is MDHEN and CDR2 SYDVKM. V shed 5 bases and J shed 5 bases, with 12 bases lying between them. CDR3 DNA sequence: TGTGCCAGCAGTCCAGCGACGGCGTATGGCTACACCTTC. It specifies CASSPATAYGYTF.

This clone was picked up a small number of times. This rearrangement joins TRBV12-3 or TRBV12-4 to TRBJ1-2; the D gene is possibly TRBD1 (5 bases). This CDR3 has 13 residues. V lost 7 bases, J lost 4 bases, and 13 bases lay in between. CDR3: CASKGSGGYGYTF. DNA of the CDR3: TGTGCCAGCAAGGGATCCGGGGGCTATGGCTACACCTTC.

V is TRBV10-1 and J is TRBJ2-7, with D possibly being TRBD1 (5 bases). The V and J ends lost 1 base and 5 bases respectively, with 12 bases between them. Germline V CDR1 and CDR2: WNHNN, SYGVQD (reference sequence). This CDR3 region has 14 residues. Here the CDR3 reads CASSEYRQTDEQYF. CDR3 nucleotides: TGCGCCAGCAGTGAGTATCGACAGACCGACGAGCAGTACTTC.

The chain joins TRBV3-1 (or the pseudogene TRBV3-2) to TRBJ1-2, with TRBD1 matching 7 bases. From germline, CDR1 is LGHDT and CDR2 YNNKEL (reference sequence). Trimming took 4 bases from V and 6 from J; bases not matched to a gene: 8. CDR3 length: 14 amino acids. CDR3 protein: CASSPMGTVNGYTF. In nucleotides, the CDR3 is TGTGCCAGCAGCCCGATGGGGACAGTAAATGGCTACACCTTC.

The gene calls are TRBV18 and TRBJ2-5; weak D call: TRBD1 (6 bases). Germline CDR1 KGHSH, CDR2 LQKENI. The CDR3 extends over 13 amino acids. Trimming pared 3 bases from V and 2 bases from J, leaving 7 bases between. The CDR3 region is CASSPGQQETQYF. CDR3 nucleotides: TGTGCCAGCTCACCTGGACAGCAAGAGACCCAGTACTTC.

The chain has TRBV3-1 (or the pseudogene TRBV3-2) and TRBJ1-2; D may be TRBD1 (5 bases). The germline V and J ends were trimmed by 3 bases and 8 bases, with 19 bases remaining between them. CDR1 and CDR2 (germline): LGHDT, YNNKEL (reference sequence). The CDR3 is 15 amino acids. The CDR3 coding sequence is TGTGCCAGCAGCCAGGAATTAGGCAGCGGGGGGGGCTACACCTTC. This translates into CASSQELGSGGGYTF.

The rearrangement links TRBV6-1 to TRBJ1-5; no reliable D call. The CDR3 is 14 amino acids. V was cut by 1 base and J by 4 bases, with 8 bases left in between. The germline CDR1 and CDR2 sequences are MNHNS and SASEGT. The CDR3 here is CASSEVDKNQPQHF. In nucleotides, the CDR3 is TGTGCCAGCAGTGAAGTCGACAAGAATCAGCCCCAGCATTTT.

This chain connects TRBV7-9 to TRBJ2-7; D may be TRBD1 (7 bases). Germline lookup yields CDR1 SEHNR and CDR2 FQNEAQ (reference sequence). The CDR3 consists of 16 residues. V dropped 1 base and J dropped 0 bases, with 13 bases sitting between them. The CDR3 protein is CASSLGPGGSSYEQYV. Here the CDR3 DNA reads TGTGCCAGCAGCTTAGGACCAGGGGGGAGCTCCTACGAGCAGTACGTC.

The chain links TRBV19 to TRBJ2-3, with unresolved D. Trimming removed 1 base at V and 1 base at J, with 6 bases between. Germline lookup yields CDR1 LNHDA and CDR2 SQIVND (reference sequence). The length of the CDR3 is 14 residues. The CDR3 reads CASSIGSRTDTQYF. The CDR3 bases are TGTGCCAGTAGTATAGGGAGTCGCACAGATACGCAGTATTTT.

The chain carries TRBV6-6 and TRBJ2-2; no definite D call. The CDR3 spans 15 residues. Trimming took off 2 bases at V and 2 bases at J, with 9 bases between the two ends. CDR1 and CDR2 (germline): MNHNY, SVGAGI (reference sequence). The CDR3 sequence is CASSYRQANTGELFF. As DNA, the CDR3 is TGTGCCAGCAGTTACAGGCAGGCAAACACCGGGGAGCTGTTTTTT.

The chain combines TRBV3-1 (or the pseudogene TRBV3-2) with TRBJ1-1; 11 bases match TRBD1. The CDR3 loop spans 15 amino acids. Germline lookup yields CDR1 LGHDT and CDR2 YNNKEL (reference sequence). After removal of 4 bases from V and 4 bases from J, the junction contained 5 bases not matched to a gene. This chain's CDR3 is CASSLGQGAGTEAFF. The CDR3 bases are TGTGCCAGCAGCCTCGGACAGGGGGCGGGCACTGAAGCTTTCTTT.

The V call is TRBV5-4, the J call TRBJ1-1; TRBD1 agrees at 8 bases. CDR1 is SGHNT, CDR2 YYREEE, per germline (reference sequence). The junction had 13 bases not matched to a gene; V was cut back by 0 bases and J by 6 bases. This CDR3 contains 17 residues. The CDR3 nucleotides are TGTGCCAGCAGCTTGGGGGCGAGACAGGGGATTTTCGCTGAAGCTTTCTTT. Translated, it gives CASSLGARQGIFAEAFF.

This chain links TRBV5-4 with TRBJ2-6, with 9 positions matching TRBD1. CDR3 length: 17 residues. The germline V gene encodes CDR1 SGHNT and CDR2 YYREEE (reference sequence). V was clipped by 4 bases and J by 1 base; unmatched bases: 6. CDR3 DNA: TGTGCCAGCAGCCCCGGGACAGGGTTGTCTGGGGCCAACGTCCTGACTTTC. This codes for CASSPGTGLSGANVLTF.

This chain links TRBV28 with TRBJ1-1, with D perhaps matching TRBD1 (6 bases). Germline CDR1 MDHEN, CDR2 SYDVKM. The CDR3 runs to 16 residues. V dropped 3 bases and J dropped 2 bases, with 16 bases sitting between them. The CDR3 DNA reads as TGTGCCAGCAGTTTGGGCACAGGGAAAATAAACACTGAAGCTTTCTTT. Translated, it gives CASSLGTGKINTEAFF.

The chain recombines TRBV19 with TRBJ1-6; 8 bases line up with TRBD1. The CDR3 runs 13 residues. The junction had 8 bases not matched to a gene; V was cut back by 10 bases and J by 9 bases. Looked up from germline, CDR1 is LNHDA and CDR2 is SQIVND (reference sequence). CDR3 sequence reads: CATSTGAISPLHF. The CDR3 DNA follows: TGTGCCACCTCGACAGGGGCAATTTCACCCCTCCACTTT.

The V and J genes are TRBV29-1 and TRBJ1-2; no reliable D call. CDR1 is SQVTM, CDR2 ANQGSEA, per germline. The CDR3 consists of 14 residues. V dropped 4 bases and J dropped 0 bases, with 12 bases sitting between them. The CDR3 loop is CSVVHRASNYGYTF. DNA for the CDR3: TGCAGCGTTGTCCACAGAGCATCTAACTATGGCTACACCTTC.

This rearrangement joins TRBV30 to TRBJ2-1, with 7 bases identical to TRBD2. Looked up from germline, CDR1 is GTSNPN and CDR2 is SVGIG (reference sequence). V lost 1 base to trimming and J lost 7 bases; unmatched junction nucleotides: 1. This CDR3 is 12 amino acids long. The CDR3 here is CAWSGGGNEQFF. Written as DNA, the CDR3 is TGTGCCTGGAGTGGGGGAGGGAATGAGCAGTTCTTC.

This clone was counted between two and nine times. The chain recombines TRBV9 with TRBJ2-1; TRBD1 matches at 7 bases. Germline V gene data show CDR1 as SGDLS and CDR2 as YYNGEE. V was pared by 3 bases and J by 1 base, with 7 bases of the junction left unmatched. The CDR3 consists of 16 residues. CDR3 DNA sequence: TGTGCCAGCAGCGCACCGGGACAGACATCCTACAATGAGCAGTTCTTC. It codes for CASSAPGQTSYNEQFF.

The V call is TRBV10-1, the J call TRBJ2-3; no firm D call. The CDR3 sequence is 13 residues long. CDR1 is WNHNN and CDR2 is SYGVQD in the germline V gene (reference sequence). Trimming cost V 3 bases and J 1 base, with 5 bases left between them. The CDR3, as DNA: TGCGCCAGCAGTGAATCGGGCACAGATACGCAGTATTTT. Its translation is CASSESGTDTQYF.

This clone was seen only once. The chain recombines TRBV20-1 with TRBJ2-1; a possible D gene is TRBD2 (6 bases). This CDR3 has 11 amino acids. Germline V gene sequence: CDR1 DFQATT, CDR2 SNEGSKA (reference sequence). V lost 6 bases to trimming and J lost 9 bases, with 12 bases between them. CDR3 loop: CSATSGGEQFF. As DNA, the CDR3 is TGCAGTGCGACTAGTGGGGGTGAGCAGTTCTTC.

The chain carries TRBV19 and TRBJ1-5; D unresolved. The CDR3 loop spans 16 amino acids. CDR1 is LNHDA and CDR2 is SQIVND in the germline V gene (reference sequence). Deletions cut 3 bases from V and 0 bases from J, with 12 bases between. The CDR3 DNA sequence: TGTGCCAGTAGTATTACACAGCTTTATAGCAATCAGCCCCAGCATTTT. Translated, it gives CASSITQLYSNQPQHF. Variable domain in full (rest from reference TRBV19 and TRBJ1-5): DGGITQSPKYLFRKEGQNVTLSCEQNLNHDAMYWYRQDPGQGLRLIYYSQIVNDFQKGDIAEGYSVSREKKESFPLTVTSAQKNPTAFYLCASSITQLYSNQPQHFGDGTRLSIL.